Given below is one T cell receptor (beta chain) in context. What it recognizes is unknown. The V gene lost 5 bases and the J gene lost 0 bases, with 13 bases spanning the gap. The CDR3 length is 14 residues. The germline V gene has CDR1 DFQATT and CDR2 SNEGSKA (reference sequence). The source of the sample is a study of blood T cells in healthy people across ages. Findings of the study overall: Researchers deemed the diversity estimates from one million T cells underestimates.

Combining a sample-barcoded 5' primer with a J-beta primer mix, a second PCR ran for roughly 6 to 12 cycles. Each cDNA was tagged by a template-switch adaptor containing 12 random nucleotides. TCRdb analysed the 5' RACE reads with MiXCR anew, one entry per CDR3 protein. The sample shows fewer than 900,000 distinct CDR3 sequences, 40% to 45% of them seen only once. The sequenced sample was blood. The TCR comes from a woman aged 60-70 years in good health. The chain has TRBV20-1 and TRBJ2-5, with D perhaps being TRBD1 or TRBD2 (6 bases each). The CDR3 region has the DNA TGCAGTGCTTCGAGGGGGGCTAACCAAGAGACCCAGTACTTC. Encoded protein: CSASRGANQETQYF.